This is a list of T cell receptor beta chains from one sample in a study of cytotoxic CD8 clonotypes in ibrutinib-treated CLL. TCRdb's table, derived via immunoSEQ multiplex PCR, lists solely in-frame clones and lacks some. The sample carries hundreds of thousands of clones, around four fifths recorded once. Material: PBMCs, obtained before ibrutinib treatment. These receptors came from a human donor with chronic lymphocytic leukemia. Each CDR3 is given with its conserved first and last residue. The D gene is left open where the match is weak. Only part of the rows carry a size: once, few, many, or a class if the clone is expanded.

j_call: TRBJ2-7
d_call: .
clone_size: few
v_call: TRBV5-6
cdr3_nt: TGTGCCAGCAGCTTGGTACCTCAAGAGCACGAGCAGTACTTC
cdr3_aa: CASSLVPQEHEQYF

j_call: TRBJ2-7
d_call: TRBD2
clone_size: once
v_call: TRBV6-1
cdr3_nt: TGTGCCAGCAGGCCACTAGCGCCCAGCTCCTACGAGCAGTACTTC
cdr3_aa: CASRPLAPSSYEQYF

j_call: TRBJ1-2
d_call: .
clone_size: .
v_call: TRBV13
cdr3_nt: TGTGCCAGCAGCTCGGGAGGAAATCCCGGGCATGGCTACACCTTC
cdr3_aa: CASSSGGNPGHGYTF

j_call: TRBJ1-2
d_call: TRBD1
clone_size: .
v_call: TRBV7-2
cdr3_nt: TGTGCCAGCAGCTACATTGAGACAGGGGCGGACTATGGCTACACCTTC
cdr3_aa: CASSYIETGADYGYTF

j_call: TRBJ1-2
d_call: .
clone_size: .
v_call: TRBV6-1
cdr3_nt: TGTGCCAGCAAAGACAACCCGACATATAACTATGGCTACACCTTC
cdr3_aa: CASKDNPTYNYGYTF

j_call: TRBJ1-3
d_call: .
clone_size: .
v_call: TRBV7-8
cdr3_nt: TGTGCCAGCAGCTTAGCGAGGTACCGGCCTGGAAACACCATATATTTT
cdr3_aa: CASSLARYRPGNTIYF

j_call: TRBJ2-2
d_call: TRBD2
clone_size: few
v_call: TRBV5-1
cdr3_nt: TGCGCCAGCAGCTGGGAGGGACTAGCGGGACAAACCGGGGAGCTGTTTTTT
cdr3_aa: CASSWEGLAGQTGELFF

j_call: TRBJ2-6
d_call: .
clone_size: .
v_call: TRBV5-1
cdr3_nt: TGCGCCAGCAGCATGACAGGTTTAGGCTCTGGGGCCAACGTCCTGACTTTC
cdr3_aa: CASSMTGLGSGANVLTF

j_call: TRBJ1-2
d_call: .
clone_size: .
v_call: TRBV30
cdr3_nt: TGTGCCTGGAGTCCTCGGCGACTCGGGGGCTACACCTTC
cdr3_aa: CAWSPRRLGGYTF

j_call: TRBJ1-5
d_call: .
clone_size: .
v_call: TRBV5-8
cdr3_nt: TGTGCCAGCAGTCAAGGGACATCTAGCAATCAGCCCCAGCATTTT
cdr3_aa: CASSQGTSSNQPQHF

j_call: TRBJ2-4
d_call: TRBD2
clone_size: .
v_call: TRBV25-1
cdr3_nt: TGTGCCAGCAGTGAACTAGCGGGAGGGAGCGCGGCCAAAAACATTCAGTACTTC
cdr3_aa: CASSELAGGSAAKNIQYF